These T cell receptor beta chains were read from a single sample in a study of T cells in Graves' hyperthyroidism and ophthalmopathy. Each CDR3 protein gets one entry after TCRdb re-called the multiplex PCR reads with MiXCR. This table has about 420,000 distinct CDR3 sequences, around a sixth appearing once. The sample consisted of blood. These receptor sequences come from a woman between 18 and 30 years old with Graves' hyperthyroidism. The CDR3 runs from the conserved cysteine through the conserved F or W. Each record gives: V gene, J gene, CDR3 protein.

TRBV6-5	TRBJ2-7	CASSYGNPYEQYF
TRBV25-1	TRBJ2-2	CASSDRGDTGELFF
TRBV7-3	TRBJ2-1	CASSFTSGLSSYNEQFF
TRBV5-5	TRBJ1-2	CASSIPGQDIYGYTF
TRBV2	TRBJ1-2	CASSEDSGYNYGYTF
TRBV5-1	TRBJ2-7	CASSSAGQGDLPSYEQYF
TRBV19	TRBJ1-5	CASSPLRTGFQPQHF
TRBV6-2/TRBV6-3	TRBJ1-5	CASSYSWGDQPQHF
TRBV9	TRBJ2-2	CASSPTSGTGTGELFF
TRBV28	TRBJ1-2	CASSPFIGGTRWGYTF
TRBV15	TRBJ1-1	CATSRERTGGDTEAFF
TRBV2	TRBJ2-3	CASSEWTGGTQYF
TRBV6-1	TRBJ2-1	CASSYPTGPGYNEQFF
TRBV3-1	TRBJ2-4	CASSRDRLLAKNIQYF
TRBV27	TRBJ1-1	CASSSRQRNTEAFF
TRBV6-5	TRBJ1-1	CASSYGDRNTEAFF
TRBV7-3	TRBJ2-5	CASSLCWLAGRATQYF
TRBV7-9	TRBJ2-1	CASSLVGDEQFF
TRBV4-3	TRBJ2-7	CASSQDSPYGTAPYEQYF
TRBV5-1	TRBJ2-7	CASSLTRPCEQYF
TRBV11-2	TRBJ1-3	CASGADGLSGNTIYF
TRBV5-1	TRBJ1-1	CASRTRGEAFF
TRBV20-1	TRBJ1-5	CSASDEGGQPQHF
TRBV7-2	TRBJ2-7	CASSQVFGGEQYF
TRBV3-2	TRBJ1-1	CASSQNGTGGNTEAFF
TRBV20-1	TRBJ1-1	CSARASQGHTEAFF
TRBV11-2	TRBJ2-5	CASSLGQGPMETQYF
TRBV11-2	TRBJ2-1	CASSTPDGLAGGDTYNEQFF
TRBV4-2	TRBJ1-2	CASSQENFRGNYGYTF
TRBV6-1	TRBJ2-5	CASRRRPYQETQYF
TRBV28	TRBJ2-1	CASTRGAGGKNEQFF
TRBV20-1	TRBJ2-7	CSAMGPRGPSYEQYF
TRBV29-1	TRBJ2-1	CSAEDRSVDEQFF
TRBV12-3/TRBV12-4	TRBJ2-1	CASTGVSSYNEQFF
TRBV27	TRBJ2-1	CASSGSRSSSYNEQFF
TRBV6-1	TRBJ1-1	CASSIISNTEAFF
TRBV20-1	TRBJ1-2	CSARDHRGRDGYTF
TRBV19	TRBJ1-5	CASNPTQGARYGQPQHF
TRBV28	TRBJ1-1	CASSLEGDTEAFF
TRBV7-6	TRBJ2-1	CASSLTRSYNEQFF
TRBV3-1	TRBJ2-1	CASSHTGDEQFF
TRBV19	TRBJ2-3	CASSIRGLAGSTDTQYF
TRBV10-1	TRBJ2-3	CASSESWHDTQYF
TRBV20-1	TRBJ1-4	CSASRQSNEKLFF
TRBV3-1	TRBJ2-5	CASSARTHQETQYF
TRBV14	TRBJ2-7	CASSQTAQGQYF
TRBV5-1	TRBJ2-4	CASSLLISYGAENIQYF
TRBV11-2	TRBJ2-5	CASSLGWTKQETQYF
TRBV3-1	TRBJ2-7	CASSQEWGSHEQYF
TRBV28	TRBJ2-5	CASSYEGGRETQYF